This T cell receptor (beta chain) originates from a study of beta chain features in type 1 diabetes (dated by TCRdb to 2017 to 2018). Regarding the study in general: No differences in mean age, gender distribution, total cell number or subset yield were found between patients and healthy donors. The study compared TCRB repertoires of sorted circulating CD4+ T cell subsets between recently diagnosed type 1 diabetes patients and matched healthy donors. Regulatory and stem cell-like memory subsets were obtained from only 8 patients and roughly 8 healthy donors, while naive and central memory subsets were obtained from all 28 donors. A total of some 100,000,000 sorted cells were examined across all samples, and a strong correlation was observed between cell number per subset and RNA yield.

With regard to this clone: The antigen it recognizes is unknown. The sample holds no much larger clone one base away, and base qualities are not on file.

CDR1 and CDR2 were assigned from the germline V gene as SQVTM and ANQGSEA. From its cysteine to its phenylalanine, the CDR3 spans 14 amino acids. The read is trimmed to its CDR3 DNA, 42 bases read in frame from base 1. Relative to germline, V is missing 7 bases and J is missing 1 base, with 6 bases of the junction outside any gene match. From each donor, a single peripheral blood sample of about 120 mL on average was drawn into heparinised tubes. A BD FACSAria II and a panel including CD45RO, CCR7, CD25, CD127, CD95 and CD27 were used to sort naive, central memory, regulatory and stem cell-like memory CD4+ T cells. All sorted populations exceeded 98% purity. PBMCs were isolated right away by Lymphoprep density gradient centrifugation and were stained directly, without culture. So that batch effects would be minimized, each experiment stained and sorted samples in pairs, pairing one healthy donor with one patient.

Results and caveats for the whole study, not just this receptor: Naive, central memory and regulatory TCRB repertoires appeared more similar among patients than among healthy donors. Because cDNA was sequenced instead of genomic DNA, activated cells with high expression could be over-represented, although the groups did not differ in activation or CD3 levels. Only small numbers of individuals were included in the HLA sub-analyses, which left unresolved whether HLA type had any influence on TCRB rearrangement. A moderate but significant shortening of TCRB CDR3 length was observed in type 1 diabetes patients in all four CD4+ subsets. Patients with type 1 diabetes made fewer insertions and deleted more nucleotides at VDJ recombination sites, implying thymic rearrangement abnormalities. Shorter templates might have been favored by PCR, but patient and control samples were amplified and corrected together, so both groups would have been affected equally by any skew.

All of the isolated RNA was reverse transcribed with the High Capacity cDNA Reverse Transcription Kit, so expressed TCRB transcripts were sequenced. Deep immunoSEQ sequencing was performed on naive, central memory and regulatory T cell samples, with an average of around 3.5 million total reads per sample. Sorted cells were lysed in RLT buffer, and RNA was extracted using DNase-treated RNeasy Micro or Mini kits according to cell number. Each cell subset was processed separately to prevent cross-contamination, with patient and healthy donor samples processed together. The immunoSEQ multiplex PCR was used to amplify TCRB sequences from cDNA, yielding 87-bp fragments that span the CDR3 region. Amplicons were sequenced on the Illumina HiSeq platform. As for the original processing: Synthetic template baselines were used to correct PCR bias computationally, reads within Hamming distance 2 were collapsed together, and singletons that could not be merged were discarded. By aligning reads against IMGT, V, D and J genes, CDR3 length, and insertions or deletions at six rearrangement sites were assigned. Within each subset, clonotype counts were normalized to sorted cell number, and only after that were true diversity and Gini coefficients computed with the tcR R package. Repertoire sharing was quantified using the overlap coefficient calculated on TCRB nucleotide sequences. Out-of-frame TCRB sequences from naive cells were analyzed as a proxy for the pre-selection repertoire. As stored in TCRdb, this immuneACCESS dataset retains in-frame rearrangements with V and J assigned. A fraction of the clones does not appear; measured against another copy, unresolved V genes explain less than half of the discrepancy, and the remainder lacks a known reason. V, J and clone size are those of that table, while D and trimming were read from the DNA. For this sample there are 250,000 to 350,000 clones; approximately 16% appear just once. Together, the top ten hold roughly 0.015% of the sample.

The chain couples TRBV29-1 to TRBJ2-3, and 9 bases in between align with TRBD1. This clonotype was obtained from a man aged 18 to 35 with type 1 diabetes. Source material: naive CD4+ T cells from blood. What this sample's cell subset or site label stands for: true naive CD4+ T cells. The base sequence is TGCAGCGCTACTAGGACAGGGGGCACAGATACGCAGTATTTT. Protein translation: CSATRTGGTDTQYF.